The clone carrying this T cell receptor beta chain was detected a few times. The antigen is unknown. The treatment: roughly 11-day PBMC culture with coronavirus spike peptide pools or control peptides (ViraFEST assay). The V gene end was trimmed by 1 base and the J gene end by 11 bases; junction bases not matched to a gene: 2. The CDR3 sequence is 14 residues long. Looked up from germline, CDR1 is SEHNR and CDR2 is FQNEAQ (reference sequence). The data belong to a study of vaccination and CD4 T cells after COVID-19. About the study: Those taking part got two shots of either the BNT162b2 or the mRNA-1273 vaccine. Convalescent patients gave post-COVID blood a median approximately 100 days post-diagnosis, range 35 to 161. Control cultures were given a CEFX pool, an HIV-1 Nef pool, or no peptide. Study observations and caveats: A relatively small number of convalescent patients were studied, and no early post-infection timepoints were included.

With the Oncomine TCR Beta short-read assay, DNA from cultured CD4+ T cells was sequenced. MiXCR, applied by TCRdb to the PCR reads, yields one record per CDR3 protein. The table lists around 20,000 distinct CDR3 sequences, 55% to 70% of them singletons, with 8.5% to 10% in the top ten. The origin of this receptor is a human donor who had recovered from COVID-19. Sequenced here: CD4+ T cells from blood, cultured in vitro, sampled after SARS-CoV-2 vaccination. This chain links TRBV7-9 with TRBJ1-6; 10 nucleotides align to TRBD1. The CDR3 sequence: CASSLGGTGAPLHF. The CDR3 nucleotides read TGTGCCAGCAGCTTAGGGGGGACAGGGGCACCCCTCCACTTT.